What follows are 13 T cell receptor beta chains derived from one specimen sequenced in a study of Graves' ophthalmopathy and Graves' hyperthyroidism. RNA transcripts were the source from which TCR beta CDR3 regions were amplified. Second-round multiplex PCR followed a first-round RT-PCR using HTBI primers. MiXCR was run by TCRdb on the multiplex PCR reads, yielding one entry per CDR3 protein. The sample yields roughly 50,000 distinct CDR3 sequences, 50% to 65% seen once. Sequencing was carried out using peripheral blood. The receptor source for this set is an adult man with Graves' ophthalmopathy.

CDR3 in DNA: TGCAGCGTTGAAGCCCACAGGGGTTACGAGCAGTACTTC. It yields the protein CSVEAHRGYEQYF. The chain employs TRBV29-1 and TRBJ2-7; 7 bases match TRBD1. CDR3 length: 13 amino acids. Per germline, CDR1 SQVTM and CDR2 ANQGSEA. The V segment lost 1 base and the J segment 4 bases; nucleotides outside the gene matches: 4.

This clonotype has only a few counts. V gene TRBV18 combines with J gene TRBJ2-3; 9 bases map to TRBD1. The CDR3 spans 16 residues. V lost 0 bases to trimming and J lost 5 bases; unmatched junction nucleotides: 6. Germline V gene sequence: CDR1 KGHSH, CDR2 LQKENI. The CDR3 loop reads CASSPPYGTGQDTQYF. Here the CDR3 DNA reads TGTGCCAGCTCACCACCGTACGGGACAGGGCAAGATACGCAGTATTTT.

In DNA form, the CDR3 reads TGCAGTGCTAGCCAACCCGGGACAGTCACTTCCTACGAGCAGTACTTC. The encoded protein is CSASQPGTVTSYEQYF. The chain uses TRBV20-1 and TRBJ2-7; TRBD1 matches 7 bases. The CDR3 extends over 16 amino acids. Trimming cost V 3 bases and J 1 base; bases outside gene matches: 12. Germline CDR1 reads DFQATT; CDR2 reads SNEGSKA (reference sequence).

For this clonotype: The junction shows a germline mismatch at one end, possibly a read error. The rearrangement joins TRBV5-1 to TRBJ1-3; unclear D gene. Germline loops: CDR1 SGHRS, CDR2 YFSETQ. The CDR3 length is 15 residues. The CDR3 sequence: CASSSAGVFGSTIYF. The CDR3 DNA follows: TGCGCCAGCAGCAGCGCCGGGGTGTTTGGAAGCACCATATATTTT.

This sequence joins TRBV5-1 and TRBJ1-1; D unresolved. This CDR3 has 14 residues. V lost 0 bases, J lost 3 bases, and 9 bases lay in between. Germline-derived CDR1 and CDR2 are SGHRS and YFSETQ. The CDR3 DNA is TGCGCCAGCAGCTTGGGACAAGTCTACACTGAAGCTTTCTTT. Amino acid sequence: CASSLGQVYTEAFF.

To note about this clonotype: A junction end diverges from the germline sequence, so it may reflect a read error. J is TRBJ1-4 and V is TRBV7-9; D gene uncertain. This CDR3 has 14 amino acids. Germline V gene data show CDR1 as SEHNR and CDR2 as FQNEAQ (reference sequence). The CDR3 region is CASSISKGGEKLFF. CDR3 DNA sequence: TGCGCCAGCAGCATTAGCAAGGGTGGTGAAAAACTGTTTTTT.

At least ten counts were recorded for this clonotype. The J gene is TRBJ2-3, the V gene TRBV9; unclear D gene. The V and J ends lost 6 bases and 9 bases respectively, with 14 bases between them. Per the germline V gene, CDR1 is SGDLS and CDR2 is YYNGEE. This CDR3 is built from 12 residues. CDR3 residues: CASTPTEGTQYF. CDR3 in DNA: TGTGCCAGCACCCCTACGGAAGGCACGCAGTATTTT.

There are many counts of this clonotype. This chain connects TRBV19 to TRBJ2-2, with D unclear. This CDR3 spans 14 amino acids. The V end was cut by 6 bases, the J end by 1 base, with 9 bases between. Germline assignment: CDR1 LNHDA and CDR2 SQIVND (reference sequence). For the CDR3, the DNA is TGTGCCAGTAGGGGATCAATGAACACCGGGGAGCTGTTTTTT. Amino acids: CASRGSMNTGELFF.

This clonotype is labeled medium-sized. V gene TRBV7-7 combines with J gene TRBJ2-3, with D unclear. The CDR3 loop spans 13 amino acids. Between the trimmed V and J ends, which lost 5 bases and 2 bases, there was a span of 8 bases. Germline lookup yields CDR1 SSHAT and CDR2 FNYEAQ (reference sequence). The CDR3 reads CASSLLTTDTQYF. In nucleotides, the CDR3 is TGTGCCAGCAGCCTTCTTACCACAGATACGCAGTATTTT.

A word on this clonotype: The junction does not match germline at one end; this may be a read error. The chain combines TRBV20-1 with TRBJ2-5; D assignment may be TRBD1 or TRBD2 (5 bases each). Germline assignment: CDR1 DFQATT and CDR2 SNEGSKA (reference sequence). The CDR3 has 14 amino acids. CDR3 coding DNA: TGCGGTGCTAGGCAGGCTCAGGGAGTGGAGACCCAGTACTTC. Protein sequence: CGARQAQGVETQYF.

The sample holds many counts of this clonotype. The chain employs TRBV11-2 and TRBJ2-7; D is perhaps TRBD1 (5 bases). CDR1 is SGHAT and CDR2 is FQNNGV in the germline V gene. This CDR3 spans 14 amino acids. With 1 base removed from V and 4 bases from J, the gap between germline ends came to 11 bases. CDR3 loop: CASSLAGKPYEQYF. CDR3 bases: TGTGCCAGCAGCTTAGCAGGGAAGCCTTACGAGCAGTACTTC.

The chain has TRBV2 and TRBJ2-5, with a possible D match to TRBD2 (5 bases). Trimming left V 8 bases short and J 2 bases short, with 15 bases between. CDR1 SNHLY and CDR2 FYNNEI come from the germline V gene. The CDR3 length is 14 residues. The CDR3 nucleotides are TGTGCCAGCGCAATTTCGGGATATCAAGAGACCCAGTACTTC. Its translation is CASAISGYQETQYF.

The V gene is TRBV2, the J gene TRBJ1-1; D possibly corresponds to TRBD1 (5 bases). Germline V gene data show CDR1 as SNHLY and CDR2 as FYNNEI. The V gene lost 0 bases and the J gene lost 7 bases, with 9 bases spanning the gap. CDR3 length: 13 residues. The CDR3 DNA reads as TGTGCCAGCAGTGAAGCGCGGGGGAGTGAAGCTTTCTTT. It is translated as CASSEARGSEAFF.